This T cell receptor (beta chain) comes out of a study of cytomegalovirus exposure and HLA in healthy donors. Overall study: Among around 200 million T cells, an earlier analysis found about 110 million unique TCR beta sequences. Among the roughly 400 genotyped donors, just over 80% were placed in the Caucasian-associated ancestry cluster. General study points: Productive rates of about 87% or about 30% were seen for most TCR beta V segments in an earlier analysis.

The primer mix had 60 Vbeta and 13 Jbeta primers. Profiled with immunoSEQ multiplex PCR; TCRdb holds only in-frame clones, not every one. The sample carries about 120,000 clones, over 80% recorded once. Germline V CDR1 and CDR2: SGHRS, YFSETQ. The CDR3 contains 13 residues. V was trimmed by 2 bases and J by 4 bases, leaving 4 bases between them. Turning to this clone: Its antigen is not known. Distinct nucleotide sequences in the sample also encode this CDR3.

Sequencing was performed on PBMCs. V gene TRBV5-1 combines with J gene TRBJ1-6; D gene uncertain. The source of this sequence is a man aged 18-30 years in good health and CMV-seropositive. Here the CDR3 DNA reads TGCGCCAGCAGCTTTAATTATAATTCACCCCTCCACTTT. This encodes CASSFNYNSPLHF.